One and the same sample provided the 20 T cell receptor beta chains below, sequenced in a study of post-analysis software for immune sequencing data. Tagging with unique molecular identifiers was a feature of the TCR beta cDNA libraries. TCRdb re-called the PCR reads through MiXCR, storing one row per CDR3 protein. The data hold some 260,000 distinct CDR3 sequences, with just over 35% observed a single time. General study results and limits: TRBV segments more frequent in patients than in controls numbered roughly 5 and included TRBV5-6, TRBV5-1 and TRBV20-1.

Their specific antigens are unknown. The sequencing sample was made of blood. The receptors come from a girl aged 10 to 17 with multiple sclerosis.

The chain is built from TRBV14 and TRBJ1-6, with D possibly being TRBD1 (5 bases). There are 15 residues in the CDR3. Looked up from germline, CDR1 is SGHDN and CDR2 is FVKESK. Trimming pared 1 base from V and 15 bases from J, leaving 19 bases between. The CDR3 sequence: CASSQGAPGPPFLHF. CDR3 bases: TGTGCCAGCAGCCAAGGGGCCCCGGGACCGCCCTTCCTCCACTTT.

On this clonotype: A much larger clonotype is one base distant, so this may be a read error. V gene TRBV6-4 combines with J gene TRBJ2-3; 10 nucleotides agree with TRBD2. Per germline, CDR1 MRHNA and CDR2 SNTAGT. The V segment lost 4 bases and the J segment 3 bases; nucleotides outside the gene matches: 4. This CDR3 spans 15 amino acids. The CDR3 DNA is TGTGCCAGCAGTGGAGAAGCGGGAGGGACAGATACGCAGTATTTT. Amino acids: CASSGEAGGTDTQYF.

This clonotype was picked up a small number of times. Given a much more abundant clone one base away, this may be a read error. Here the CDR3 reads CSVDRLNTGGGYTF. CDR3 sequence (DNA): TGCAGCGTTGACCGTTTAAACACGGGCGGAGGCTACACCTTC. The genes are TRBV29-1 and TRBJ1-2; D gene uncertain. The CDR3 runs to 14 residues. Trimming took 3 bases from V and 8 from J, leaving 19 bases between them. The germline gives CDR1 SQVTM, CDR2 ANQGSEA.

To note about this clonotype: A read error is possible here, since a much larger clone lies one base away. This chain links TRBV5-6 with TRBJ2-3; a possible D gene is TRBD2 (7 bases). CDR1 SGHDT and CDR2 YYEEEE come from the germline V gene. CDR3 length: 16 amino acids. DNA for the CDR3: TGTGCCGGCAGCTTTCGGGCGGGGGCATTTACAGATACGCAGTATTTT. Protein: CAGSFRAGAFTDTQYF.

This clonotype appeared many times. The chain combines TRBV11-2 with TRBJ2-4, with 9 bases aligning to TRBD1. J gave up 7 bases and V 4 bases, and 11 bases lay outside the gene matches. The CDR3 spans 16 residues. Germline-derived CDR1 and CDR2 are SGHAT and FQNNGV. The CDR3 DNA follows: TGTGCCAGCAGCTCCCGTCGACAGGGGGGGGTGAACATTCAGTACTTC. As protein: CASSSRRQGGVNIQYF.

This clonotype was recorded at least ten times. The genes are TRBV9 and TRBJ2-5, with D possibly TRBD1 on 7 matching bases. V was trimmed by 3 bases and J by 5 bases, leaving 17 bases between them. Germline CDR1 SGDLS, CDR2 YYNGEE. The CDR3 totals 15 residues. The CDR3 loop is CASSAVQGGTETQYF. The CDR3, as DNA: TGTGCCAGCAGCGCTGTCCAGGGGGGTACGGAGACCCAGTACTTC. The full variable domain, completed using reference TRBV9 and TRBJ2-5, is DSGVTQTPKHLITATGQRVTLRCSPRSGDLSVYWYQQSLDQGLQFLIQYYNGEERAKGNILERFSAQQFPDLHSELNLSSLELGDSALYFCASSAVQGGTETQYFGPGTRLLVL.

The chain employs TRBV21-1 and TRBJ2-2. TRBV21-1 represents a pseudogene. This CDR3 spans 17 amino acids. DNA of the CDR3: TGTGCCAGCAGGACACTAAAGCCGAGCGAGCACACCGGGGAGCTGTTTTTT. It is translated as CASRTLKPSEHTGELFF.

This rearrangement joins TRBV7-9 to TRBJ1-2, with D hard to call. The CDR3 length is 11 residues. Trimming stripped 8 bases from V and 3 bases from J, with 7 bases between. In germline, CDR1 is SEHNR, CDR2 FQNEAQ (reference sequence). The CDR3 nucleotides are TGTGCCAGCTCCACGGACTATGGCTACACCTTC. It encodes CASSTDYGYTF. Using reference TRBV7-9 and TRBJ1-2 for the parts outside the CDR3, the full variable domain is DTGVSQNPRHKITKRGQNVTFRCDPISEHNRLYWYRQTLGQGPEFLTYFQNEAQLEKSRLLSDRFSAERPKGSFSTLEIQRTEQGDSAMYLCASSTDYGYTFGSGTRLTVV.

The chain combines TRBV5-1 with TRBJ1-5; D is uncertain. Germline V gene data show CDR1 as SGHRS and CDR2 as YFSETQ. The V and J ends lost 4 bases and 3 bases respectively, with 14 bases between them. This CDR3 has 15 residues. CDR3 sequence: CASSPLLGPNQPQHF. CDR3 nucleotide sequence: TGCGCCAGCAGCCCCCTATTGGGTCCCAATCAGCCCCAGCATTTT.

Turning to this clonotype: Mismatch with germline at one junction end may stem from a read error. The V and J genes are TRBV29-1 and TRBJ2-3; 8 nucleotides agree with TRBD1. The CDR3 length is 14 residues. Germline V gene lookup returns CDR1 SQVTM and CDR2 ANQGSEA. CDR3 sequence reads: CSVGRTGSTDTQYF. The CDR3 DNA is TGCAGCGTCGGACGGACAGGGAGCACAGATACGCAATATTTT.

A remark on this clonotype: With a much larger clone just one base away, this may be a read error. V is TRBV13 and J is TRBJ1-2, with D unclear. The CDR3 is made up of 15 amino acids. The V gene's germline CDR1 is PRHDT and CDR2 FYEKMQ (reference sequence). Trimming shortened V by 5 bases and J by 3 bases, and 16 bases separated the two germline ends. The CDR3 reads CASSQRNLRHYGYTF. The CDR3 region has the DNA TGTGCCAGCAGCCAGAGGAACCTGAGGCACTATGGCTACACCTTC.

The chain combines TRBV11-2 with TRBJ2-1, with D perhaps given as TRBD1 or TRBD2 (6 bases each). Trimming took off 5 bases at V and 6 bases at J, with 20 bases between the two ends. The germline V gene encodes CDR1 SGHAT and CDR2 FQNNGV. The length of the CDR3 is 16 residues. The DNA of the CDR3 is TGTGCCAGCAGCCCCGGGGGCGCTCCCGGTCGCAATGAGCAGTTCTTC. It encodes CASSPGGAPGRNEQFF.

The rearrangement joins TRBV20-1 to TRBJ2-7, with TRBD2 matching 9 bases. CDR1 and CDR2 from the germline V gene are DFQATT and SNEGSKA (reference sequence). This CDR3 region has 15 residues. J was trimmed by 2 bases and V by 6 bases; bases with no gene match: 11. The CDR3 is CSAKRTSAITYEQYF. The DNA for the CDR3 is TGCAGTGCCAAGCGGACTAGCGCCATAACCTACGAGCAGTACTTC.

The V gene is TRBV20-1, the J gene TRBJ2-7; 10 bases are a match to TRBD2. Unmatched junction bases numbered 11, after V lost 5 bases and J lost 7 bases. The CDR3 runs 14 residues. Germline CDR1 reads DFQATT; CDR2 reads SNEGSKA (reference sequence). This CDR3 reads CSAQFSGGLVEQYF. In nucleotides, the CDR3 is TGCAGTGCTCAATTTAGCGGGGGGCTAGTGGAGCAGTACTTC.

The count of this clonotype is one. The rearrangement links TRBV7-9 to TRBJ2-5; 11 nucleotides align to TRBD2. The germline V gene has CDR1 SEHNR and CDR2 FQNEAQ (reference sequence). V trimming: 4 bases; J trimming: 9 bases; junction bases outside the gene matches: 1. The CDR3 is 12 amino acids. Here the CDR3 reads CASSYSGRAQYF. The DNA of the CDR3 is TGTGCCAGCAGCTATAGCGGGAGGGCCCAGTACTTC.

This clonotype was counted a few times. The chain joins TRBV5-4 to TRBJ1-1, with unresolved D. This CDR3 comprises 12 residues. CDR1 and CDR2 (germline): SGHNT, YYREEE (reference sequence). Trimming took 1 base from V and 7 from J, leaving 8 bases between them. The CDR3 DNA reads as TGTGCCAGCAGCTTGTCCCCGGGTGAAGCTTTCTTT. Its protein product is CASSLSPGEAFF.

V usage is TRBV9 and J usage is TRBJ2-4; D perhaps matches TRBD2 (6 bases). The DNA end lines up better with TRBJ2-5; the J call may be wrong. CDR1 SGDLS and CDR2 YYNGEE come from the germline V gene. This CDR3 contains 16 residues. The CDR3 sequence: CASSLRRRDTRETQYF. The CDR3 coding sequence is TGTGCCAGCAGCCTAAGGCGGCGGGATACAAGAGAGACCCAGTACTTC.

The sample holds many counts of this clonotype. The genes are TRBV12-5 and TRBJ2-3; the D gene is possibly TRBD2 (7 bases). This CDR3 has 13 amino acids. Trimming left V 4 bases short and J 6 bases short, with 11 bases between. The V gene's germline CDR1 is LGHNT and CDR2 FRNRAP. The CDR3 coding sequence is TGTGCTAGTGGTTGGGAGGGGGAGGATACGCAGTATTTT. It translates to CASGWEGEDTQYF.

Many counts were recorded for this clonotype. The rearrangement links TRBV6-6 to TRBJ2-1; D remains unclear. The ends were cut back, 8 bases at V and 3 bases at J, with 20 bases in the middle. There are 16 residues in the CDR3. CDR1 MNHNY and CDR2 SVGAGI come from the germline V gene (reference sequence). The chain's CDR3 is CASSLALTSGYNEQFF. Here the CDR3 DNA reads TGTGCCAGCTCCCTTGCGCTAACATCGGGCTACAATGAGCAGTTCTTC.

The rearrangement joins TRBV11-2 to TRBJ1-6, with no clear D. There are 13 residues in the CDR3. Trimming took off 0 bases at V and 10 bases at J, with 7 bases between the two ends. The germline CDR1 and CDR2 sequences are SGHAT and FQNNGV. In DNA, the CDR3 is TGTGCCAGCAGCTTAGATGTCCTGTCACCCCTCCACTTT. Amino acids: CASSLDVLSPLHF.